This T cell receptor (beta chain) originates from a study of blood T cell repertoires in COVID-19. Generated by immunoSEQ multiplex PCR, the TCRdb table keeps only in-frame clones and is missing some. The sample holds about 300,000 clones, 85% seen once. The CDR3 is 12 residues long. The germline gives CDR1 SGHAT, CDR2 FQDESV (reference sequence). V lost 2 bases, J lost 2 bases, and 4 bases lay in between. The chain is built from TRBV11-1 and TRBJ2-7; D ambiguous. The TCR originated in a woman aged 25 to 45 who had been exposed to COVID-19. The material sequenced was PBMCs or T cells enriched from blood (not recorded which). CDR3 protein: CASSLYTYEQYF. DNA for the CDR3: TGTGCCAGCAGCTTATATACCTACGAGCAGTACTTC.